The 15 T cell receptor beta chains given below trace back to one sample, sequenced in a study of blood T cell repertoires in COVID-19. Only in-frame clones appear in the TCRdb table, and some are missing; sequencing was by immunoSEQ multiplex PCR. Altogether roughly 120,000 clones are present, about nine tenths being singletons, with the ten largest covering over 7%. Specimen: peripheral blood. Every receptor here comes from a human donor in a cohort sampled during active COVID-19.

The genes are TRBV30 and TRBJ1-6; maybe TRBD1 (5 bases). The CDR3 contains 14 residues. CDR1 is GTSNPN, CDR2 SVGIG, per germline (reference sequence). The V and J ends lost 0 bases and 5 bases respectively, with 8 bases between them. In DNA form, the CDR3 reads TGTGCCTGGAGTGTGGGAGGGGATAATTCACCCCTCCACTTT. Translated: CAWSVGGDNSPLHF.

In DNA form, the CDR3 reads TGTGCCAGCTCACCAGGGACAGGGAGTGGCACTGAAGCTTTCTTT. Translated, it gives CASSPGTGSGTEAFF. The chain employs TRBV18 and TRBJ1-1; TRBD1 agrees at 9 bases. The CDR3 runs to 15 residues. Germline CDR1 KGHSH, CDR2 LQKENI. V lost 2 bases, J lost 4 bases, and 5 bases stayed unmatched.

The genes are TRBV9 and TRBJ1-1; the D gene is possibly TRBD1 (5 bases). CDR1 is SGDLS, CDR2 YYNGEE, per germline. There are 16 residues in the CDR3. Trimming shortened V by 3 bases and J by 1 base, and 16 bases separated the two germline ends. For the CDR3, the DNA is TGTGCCAGCAGCGCCGTATCCGGACATGGGAACACTGAAGCTTTCTTT. As protein: CASSAVSGHGNTEAFF.

This chain links TRBV5-5 with TRBJ2-3; 7 bases are shared with TRBD2. The CDR3 is made up of 19 amino acids. Germline V CDR1 and CDR2: SGHKS, YYEKEE (reference sequence). J was trimmed by 0 bases and V by 1 base; bases with no gene match: 14. CDR3: CASSLFWSLAGASTDTQYF. Here the CDR3 DNA reads TGTGCCAGCAGCTTGTTTTGGTCCCTTGCGGGAGCTAGCACAGATACGCAGTATTTT.

The rearrangement joins TRBV5-4 to TRBJ1-1; 8 nucleotides agree with TRBD1. V gave up 0 bases and J gave up 2 bases; unmatched junction bases: 3. This CDR3 region has 15 residues. Germline lookup yields CDR1 SGHNT and CDR2 YYREEE (reference sequence). CDR3 sequence (DNA): TGTGCCAGCAGCTTGGCGGACAGGGCTAACACTGAAGCTTTCTTT. Translated: CASSLADRANTEAFF.

The chain links TRBV15 to TRBJ2-1, with 7 bases lining up with TRBD1. CDR1 LNHNV and CDR2 YYDKDF come from the germline V gene (reference sequence). The CDR3 extends over 15 amino acids. V lost 6 bases to trimming and J lost 1 base; unmatched junction nucleotides: 6. CDR3 in amino acids: CATRSDRASYNEQFF. The CDR3 DNA follows: TGTGCCACCAGATCCGACAGGGCTTCCTACAATGAGCAGTTCTTC.

This clone was detected once. The J gene is TRBJ2-1, the V gene TRBV29-1; perhaps TRBD2 as D (6 bases). The germline gives CDR1 SQVTM, CDR2 ANQGSEA. V was pared by 6 bases and J by 3 bases, with 15 bases between. The CDR3 extends over 14 amino acids. The CDR3 spells CSVPVGGNYNEQFF. DNA for the CDR3: TGCAGCGTCCCCGTGGGCGGGAACTACAATGAGCAGTTCTTC.

The CDR3, as DNA: TGTGCCAGCAGCTTAGAACAGGGCAGGGGCTACGAGCAGTACTTC. Translating gives CASSLEQGRGYEQYF. The chain employs TRBV7-2 and TRBJ2-7; weak D call: TRBD1 (6 bases). V gave up 1 base and J gave up 3 bases, with 13 bases separating them. The CDR3 consists of 15 residues. From germline, CDR1 is SGHTA and CDR2 FQGNSA. The whole variable domain, remainder taken from reference TRBV7-2 and TRBJ2-7, is GAGVSQSPSNKVTEKGKDVELRCDPISGHTALYWYRQSLGQGLEFLIYFQGNSAPDKSGLPSDRFSAERTGGSVSTLTIQRTQQEDSAVYLCASSLEQGRGYEQYFGPGTRLTVT.

This rearrangement joins TRBV25-1 to TRBJ1-1; D not certain. V was trimmed by 1 base and J by 0 bases, leaving 6 bases between them. This CDR3 has 14 amino acids. Germline-derived CDR1 and CDR2 are MGHDK and SYGVNS. The CDR3 bases are TGTGCCAGCAGTGAATCCCCAGTGAACACTGAAGCTTTCTTT. This sequence encodes CASSESPVNTEAFF.

The CDR3 loop is CAIRDILSYEQYF. The CDR3 nucleotides are TGCGCCATCCGGGACATCCTCTCCTACGAGCAGTACTTC. This sequence joins TRBV10-2 and TRBJ2-7; D might be TRBD1 (6 bases). Germline values: CDR1 WSHSY, CDR2 SAAADI. Trimming removed 10 bases from V and 0 bases from J, with 13 bases in between. This CDR3 is 13 amino acids long.

The chain links TRBV3-1 (or the pseudogene TRBV3-2) to TRBJ1-5; D is ambiguous. Germline-derived CDR1 and CDR2 are LGHDT and YNNKEL (reference sequence). This CDR3 is built from 14 residues. Trimming left V 3 bases short and J 7 bases short, with 13 bases between. The CDR3: CASSQYREEQPQHF. The CDR3 nucleotides read TGTGCCAGCAGCCAGTACCGTGAGGAGCAGCCCCAGCATTTT.

This chain connects TRBV5-8 to TRBJ1-5; tentative D call: TRBD1 (5 bases). This CDR3 has 18 residues. Trimming pared 4 bases from V and 0 bases from J, leaving 20 bases between. Germline-derived CDR1 and CDR2 are SGHTS and YDEGEE. CDR3 in amino acids: CASSKNPWTTNSNQPQHF. The CDR3 region has the DNA TGTGCCAGCAGCAAAAACCCCTGGACAACTAATAGCAATCAGCCCCAGCATTTT.

The rearrangement joins TRBV15 to TRBJ1-5; 8 bases line up with TRBD1. The CDR3 is 19 amino acids. V lost 0 bases to trimming and J lost 6 bases; unmatched junction nucleotides: 16. The germline V gene encodes CDR1 LNHNV and CDR2 YYDKDF (reference sequence). The CDR3 coding sequence is TGTGCCACCAGCAGAGACCGGAGGGGCAGGGGGCTGGGCAGTCAGCCCCAGCATTTT. Residues: CATSRDRRGRGLGSQPQHF.

The V and J genes are TRBV28 and TRBJ1-1; the D gene is possibly TRBD1 (6 bases). The CDR3 contains 15 residues. Germline CDR1 and CDR2: MDHEN and SYDVKM. Trimming pared 3 bases from V and 0 bases from J, leaving 11 bases between. This CDR3 reads CASSLAGALNTEAFF. The CDR3 coding sequence is TGTGCCAGCAGTTTGGCAGGGGCCCTGAACACTGAAGCTTTCTTT.

On this clone itself: The sample carries other DNA sequences with the same CDR3. V gene TRBV19 combines with J gene TRBJ1-5, with unresolved D. V lost 1 base and J 7 bases, leaving 5 bases between the germline ends. The CDR3 loop spans 12 amino acids. Germline V lookup: CDR1 LNHDA, CDR2 SQIVND (reference sequence). CDR3 sequence reads: CASSIGPQPQHF. In nucleotides, the CDR3 is TGTGCCAGTAGTATAGGGCCCCAGCCCCAGCATTTT.